The TCR beta chain under discussion was sequenced for a study of blood T cell repertoires in COVID-19. Authors' analysis steps: Amplification from reference gene primers served as the basis for estimated nucleated cell counts. Only in-frame clones appear in the TCRdb table, and some are missing; sequencing was by immunoSEQ multiplex PCR. That table gives V, J and clone size, and the DNA gave D and trimming. Counted here are 70,000 to 90,000 clones, approximately 86% occurring once; the ten biggest clones make up 5.5% to 7%. Germline loops: CDR1 MNHEY, CDR2 SVGAGI. The CDR3 totals 15 residues. Trimming took off 6 bases at V and 5 bases at J, with 20 bases between the two ends.

The TCR comes from an elderly man with COVID-19, enrolled during active disease. Sequencing input: peripheral blood. V gene TRBV6-5 combines with J gene TRBJ2-7; tentative D call: TRBD2 (6 bases). The CDR3 here is CASRKEGGKGHEQYF. As DNA, the CDR3 is TGTGCCAGCAGGAAGGAAGGAGGGAAGGGCCACGAGCAGTACTTC.